Shown below are 29 T cell receptor beta chains from a single sample sequenced in a study of blood T cell repertoires in COVID-19. The protocol was immunoSEQ multiplex PCR, while the TCRdb copy is restricted to in-frame clones and leaves out a portion. The sample carries more than 20,000 clones, about 78% recorded once. Input material: peripheral blood. The receptors here all came from a man aged 55 to 69 with active COVID-19.

The V gene is TRBV4-2, the J gene TRBJ2-3; a weak D match, TRBD1 (7 bases). The CDR3 is 17 amino acids. V lost 2 bases, J lost 0 bases, and 15 bases lay in between. The germline gives CDR1 LGHNA, CDR2 YNFKEQ. The DNA for the CDR3 is TGTGCCAGCAGCCAATCTGGAGGGGGCCTTAGCACAGATACGCAGTATTTT. Its translation is CASSQSGGGLSTDTQYF.

This clone was seen more than once but under ten times. The rearrangement uses TRBV10-3 and TRBJ2-7, with TRBD1 identical over 7 bases. Trimming cost V 7 bases and J 0 bases; bases outside gene matches: 6. CDR3 size: 14 residues. Germline V gene lookup returns CDR1 ENHRY and CDR2 SYGVKD. The CDR3 coding sequence is TGTGCCATCACCCCGACAGGGAGCTCCTACGAGCAGTACTTC. Translation gives CAITPTGSSYEQYF.

The chain employs TRBV4-3 and TRBJ1-1; TRBD1 might be the D (5 bases). The germline gives CDR1 LGHNA, CDR2 YSLEER. Trimming cost V 0 bases and J 1 base, with 15 bases left between them. The length of the CDR3 is 17 residues. CDR3 in amino acids: CASSQERFGRANTEAFF. In nucleotides, the CDR3 is TGCGCCAGCAGCCAAGAGAGGTTTGGCAGGGCGAACACTGAAGCTTTCTTT.

The rearrangement uses TRBV6-5 and TRBJ2-7, with 8 bases aligning to TRBD1. V lost 11 bases to trimming and J lost 8 bases; unmatched junction nucleotides: 14. The germline CDR1 and CDR2 sequences are MNHEY and SVGAGI. The CDR3 has 13 residues. The CDR3 here is CASIGLSGGKQYF. As DNA, the CDR3 is TGTGCCTCCATAGGTCTTTCAGGGGGCAAGCAGTACTTC.

The V and J genes are TRBV24-1 and TRBJ2-5; the match to TRBD2 covers 10 bases. The CDR3 contains 16 residues. Germline V gives CDR1 KGHDR, CDR2 SFDVKD. The V and J ends lost 4 bases and 5 bases, in that order; junction bases with no gene match: 9. The CDR3 nucleotides read TGTGCCACCAGTGACCTACCGACTAGCGGGCGGGAGACCCAGTACTTC. Protein sequence: CATSDLPTSGRETQYF.

This clone rates as medium-sized. The chain employs TRBV27 and TRBJ2-1, with 7 bases that match TRBD2. CDR1 MNHEY and CDR2 SMNVEV come from the germline V gene (reference sequence). The CDR3 sequence is 12 residues long. The V and J ends lost 5 bases and 9 bases, in that order; junction bases with no gene match: 4. CDR3 in amino acids: CASSGWEGEQFF. As DNA, the CDR3 is TGTGCCAGCAGTGGGTGGGAGGGTGAGCAGTTCTTC.

This rearrangement joins TRBV28 to TRBJ2-3; D is uncertain. This CDR3 has 13 residues. The germline gives CDR1 MDHEN, CDR2 SYDVKM. The germline V and J ends were trimmed by 3 bases and 4 bases, with 8 bases remaining between them. The CDR3 nucleotides are TGTGCCAGCAGTTTCGGGTTCGCAGATACGCAGTATTTT. It translates to CASSFGFADTQYF.

The V and J genes are TRBV30 and TRBJ1-2; D is perhaps TRBD1 (6 bases). With 0 bases removed from V and 6 bases from J, the gap between germline ends came to 11 bases. The germline V gene encodes CDR1 GTSNPN and CDR2 SVGIG (reference sequence). CDR3 size: 13 residues. The CDR3 region is CAWSVQGKNGYTF. The CDR3 bases are TGTGCCTGGAGTGTACAGGGTAAGAATGGCTACACCTTC.

The rearrangement links TRBV30 to TRBJ2-7, with unresolved D. The CDR3 contains 13 residues. Germline values: CDR1 GTSNPN, CDR2 SVGIG (reference sequence). The germline V and J ends were trimmed by 2 bases and 7 bases, with 15 bases remaining between them. The CDR3 nucleotides are TGTGCCTGGAGTCCAACACAGCTTAGTGAGCAGTACTTC. Protein sequence: CAWSPTQLSEQYF.

This clone was counted between two and nine times. The chain is built from TRBV19 and TRBJ2-7, with D possibly being TRBD2 (6 bases). Germline V lookup: CDR1 LNHDA, CDR2 SQIVND (reference sequence). V lost 3 bases to trimming and J lost 0 bases, with 15 bases between them. This CDR3 spans 16 amino acids. CDR3 DNA sequence: TGTGCCAGTAGTATGTTTGGAGGGAGAGACTCCTACGAGCAGTACTTC. This translates into CASSMFGGRDSYEQYF. The full variable domain, in which reference TRBV19 and TRBJ2-7 provide the parts outside the CDR3, is DGGITQSPKYLFRKEGQNVTLSCEQNLNHDAMYWYRQDPGQGLRLIYYSQIVNDFQKGDIAEGYSVSREKKESFPLTVTSAQKNPTAFYLCASSMFGGRDSYEQYFGPGTRLTVT.

This clone has a single count. The chain recombines TRBV19 with TRBJ2-1; 10 bases match TRBD2. V dropped 3 bases and J dropped 8; count of bases not matched to a gene: 7. The germline V gene has CDR1 LNHDA and CDR2 SQIVND (reference sequence). The CDR3 is 15 amino acids. This chain's CDR3 is CASSIFLAGDYEQFF. The CDR3 DNA reads TGTGCCAGTAGTATCTTCCTAGCGGGAGACTATGAGCAGTTCTTC.

The genes are TRBV28 and TRBJ1-2; D is possibly TRBD1 (5 bases). The V gene lost 3 bases and the J gene lost 4 bases, with 6 bases spanning the gap. In germline, CDR1 is MDHEN, CDR2 SYDVKM. The CDR3 sequence is 12 residues long. The CDR3 coding sequence is TGTGCCAGCAGTTTCAGGGTCTATGGCTACACCTTC. It translates to CASSFRVYGYTF.

V gene TRBV6-5 combines with J gene TRBJ2-2, with TRBD1 matching 8 bases. This CDR3 is built from 15 residues. V lost 6 bases, J lost 4 bases, and 7 bases stayed unmatched. Germline CDR1 MNHEY, CDR2 SVGAGI. Here the CDR3 DNA reads TGTGCCAGCAGCCAGACAGGGGTCAGCACCGGGGAGCTGTTTTTT. This translates into CASSQTGVSTGELFF.

The chain combines TRBV28 with TRBJ2-7, with 9 bases aligning to TRBD1. Looked up from germline, CDR1 is MDHEN and CDR2 is SYDVKM. V lost 6 bases to trimming and J lost 0 bases; unmatched junction nucleotides: 9. The CDR3 spans 16 residues. CDR3 residues: CASSSTGTGSSYEQYF. In DNA, the CDR3 is TGTGCCAGCAGCTCCACCGGGACAGGGAGCTCCTACGAGCAGTACTTC.

The V gene is TRBV5-4, the J gene TRBJ2-1, with D unresolved. The CDR3 totals 14 residues. The V and J ends lost 4 bases and 5 bases respectively, with 13 bases between them. Germline V gives CDR1 SGHNT, CDR2 YYREEE (reference sequence). The CDR3 loop reads CASSPEAPHNEQFF. In DNA, the CDR3 is TGTGCCAGCAGCCCCGAGGCCCCACACAATGAGCAGTTCTTC.

The chain uses TRBV19 and TRBJ2-1; 11 positions agree with TRBD2. After removal of 1 base from V and 5 bases from J, the junction contained 7 bases not matched to a gene. Germline lookup yields CDR1 LNHDA and CDR2 SQIVND (reference sequence). This CDR3 is built from 17 residues. This CDR3 reads CASSIVGLAGGNNEQFF. In nucleotides, the CDR3 is TGTGCCAGTAGTATAGTCGGGCTAGCGGGGGGAAACAATGAGCAGTTCTTC.

This CDR3 reads CASSYSTGNQPQHF. For the CDR3, the DNA is TGTGCCAGCAGTTACTCGACAGGGAATCAGCCCCAGCATTTT. The chain uses TRBV6-6 and TRBJ1-5, with 7 bases fitting TRBD1. V lost 0 bases, J lost 4 bases, and 0 bases stayed unmatched. Germline V gene lookup returns CDR1 MNHNY and CDR2 SVGAGI (reference sequence). The CDR3 consists of 14 residues.

The chain couples TRBV5-1 to TRBJ2-1, with D perhaps matching TRBD2 (6 bases). This CDR3 contains 13 residues. Trimming left V 4 bases short and J 14 bases short, with 19 bases between. CDR1 SGHRS and CDR2 YFSETQ come from the germline V gene. CDR3 sequence (DNA): TGCGCCAGCAGCCCCCCCTCAGGGACTGGGGAGTTCTTC. Translating it yields CASSPPSGTGEFF.

This clone showed up just a few times. The chain couples TRBV19 to TRBJ2-7, with TRBD2 identical over 10 bases. The CDR3 extends over 17 amino acids. Trimming cost V 5 bases and J 0 bases; bases outside gene matches: 10. Germline V lookup: CDR1 LNHDA, CDR2 SQIVND (reference sequence). The CDR3 region has the DNA TGTGCCAGTAGTCGGGCTAGCGGGAGTAAACGCTCCTACGAGCAGTACTTC. Amino acids: CASSRASGSKRSYEQYF.

This clone was counted a single time. The V call is TRBV2, the J call TRBJ2-7; a weak D match, TRBD1 (6 bases). This CDR3 contains 12 residues. The germline V gene encodes CDR1 SNHLY and CDR2 FYNNEI. V was cut by 3 bases and J by 12 bases, with 15 bases left in between. CDR3: CASSDEATRGYF. The CDR3 region has the DNA TGTGCCAGCAGTGATGAGGCTACCAGGGGGTACTTC. Full variable domain (missing parts from reference TRBV2 and TRBJ2-7): EPEVTQTPSHQVTQMGQEVILRCVPISNHLYFYWYRQILGQKVEFLVSFYNNEISEKSEIFDDQFSVERPDGSNFTLKIRSTKLEDSAMYFCASSDEATRGYFGPGTRLTVT.

The chain couples TRBV4-2 to TRBJ2-5; a possible D gene is TRBD1 (6 bases). V was pared by 0 bases and J by 5 bases, with 10 bases between. This CDR3 is built from 14 residues. CDR1 and CDR2 from the germline V gene are LGHNA and YNFKEQ. The CDR3 loop reads CASSQEYQGETQYF. Here the CDR3 DNA reads TGTGCCAGCAGCCAAGAATACCAGGGGGAGACCCAGTACTTC.

This clone is termed medium-sized (0.01 to 0.1%). The chain is built from TRBV29-1 and TRBJ1-1, with 7 bases lining up with TRBD1. The CDR3 is 10 amino acids. Trimming took 8 bases from V and 8 from J; bases not matched to a gene: 5. CDR1 is SQVTM, CDR2 ANQGSEA, per germline. CDR3 bases: TGCAGCTACTGGGGACAGGAAGCTTTCTTT. This codes for CSYWGQEAFF.

The chain joins TRBV30 to TRBJ1-2, with D possibly being TRBD1 (5 bases). Trimming shortened V by 5 bases and J by 8 bases, and 15 bases separated the two germline ends. CDR1 is GTSNPN, CDR2 SVGIG, per germline (reference sequence). CDR3 size: 12 residues. CDR3 nucleotides: TGTGCCTGGGGCCAAGGGGTTGGAGGCTACACCTTC. This sequence encodes CAWGQGVGGYTF.

This clone has more than one count but fewer than ten. Other DNA sequences within the sample encode an identical CDR3. V gene TRBV9 combines with J gene TRBJ1-5, with a tentative D call TRBD1 (5 bases). Germline CDR1 is SGDLS and CDR2 is YYNGEE. Trimming took 2 bases from V and 6 from J, leaving 12 bases between them. The CDR3 loop spans 14 amino acids. CDR3 sequence: CASSVDGAGQPQHF. The DNA of the CDR3 is TGTGCCAGCAGCGTGGATGGGGCTGGTCAGCCCCAGCATTTT.

This chain connects TRBV5-1 to TRBJ2-1, with D perhaps matching TRBD1 (5 bases). Trimming took 4 bases from V and 5 from J, leaving 10 bases between them. Germline CDR1 SGHRS, CDR2 YFSETQ. The CDR3 covers 13 residues. CDR3 in amino acids: CASSIGQNNEQFF. CDR3 DNA: TGCGCCAGCAGCATCGGACAAAACAATGAGCAGTTCTTC.

The CDR3 spells CASSDAGYGYTF. In DNA form, the CDR3 reads TGTGCCAGCAGTGATGCAGGGTATGGCTACACCTTC. The chain has TRBV2 and TRBJ1-2, with a possible D match to TRBD1 (5 bases). V lost 3 bases and J lost 5, with 7 bases in between. Germline V CDR1 and CDR2: SNHLY, FYNNEI. This CDR3 spans 12 amino acids.

The chain has TRBV27 and TRBJ2-3; D gene ambiguous. This CDR3 region has 14 residues. Germline CDR1 reads MNHEY; CDR2 reads SMNVEV (reference sequence). V lost 3 bases to trimming and J lost 8 bases, with 15 bases between them. DNA for the CDR3: TGTGCCAGCAGTTTGGCCCTTTCGCTTGGTACGCAGTATTTT. Protein product: CASSLALSLGTQYF.

The J gene is TRBJ2-2, the V gene TRBV29-1, with D uncertain. The CDR3 contains 15 residues. Germline lookup yields CDR1 SQVTM and CDR2 ANQGSEA. Trimming left V 4 bases short and J 8 bases short, with 20 bases between. CDR3 sequence reads: CSVGAGPSERGELFF. In DNA form, the CDR3 reads TGCAGCGTTGGGGCAGGCCCCTCGGAAAGGGGGGAGCTGTTTTTT.

J is TRBJ2-3 and V is TRBV7-9, with 9 bases lining up with TRBD2. Germline loops: CDR1 SEHNR, CDR2 FQNEAQ (reference sequence). J lost 3 bases, V lost 5 bases, and 6 bases had no gene match. This CDR3 has 15 amino acids. The CDR3: CASSPLAGKTDTQYF. The CDR3 nucleotides read TGTGCCAGCAGCCCGCTAGCGGGGAAGACAGATACGCAGTATTTT.